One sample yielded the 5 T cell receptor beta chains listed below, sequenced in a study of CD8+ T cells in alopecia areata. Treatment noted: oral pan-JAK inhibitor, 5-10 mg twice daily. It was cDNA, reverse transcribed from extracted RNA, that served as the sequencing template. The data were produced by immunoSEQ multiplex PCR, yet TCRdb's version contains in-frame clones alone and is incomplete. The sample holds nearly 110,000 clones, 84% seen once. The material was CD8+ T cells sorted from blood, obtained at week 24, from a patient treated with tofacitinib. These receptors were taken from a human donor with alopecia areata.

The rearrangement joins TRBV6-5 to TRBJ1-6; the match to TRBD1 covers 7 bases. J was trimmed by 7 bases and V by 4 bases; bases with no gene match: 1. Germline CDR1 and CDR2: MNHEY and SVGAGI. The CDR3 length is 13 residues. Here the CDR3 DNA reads TGTGCCAGCAGTTGGACAGGAAATTCACCCCTCCACTTT. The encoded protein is CASSWTGNSPLHF.

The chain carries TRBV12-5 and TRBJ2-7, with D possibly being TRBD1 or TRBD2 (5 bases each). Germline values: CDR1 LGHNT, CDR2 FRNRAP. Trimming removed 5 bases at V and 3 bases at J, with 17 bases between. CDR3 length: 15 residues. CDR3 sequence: CASGPYLGRGYEQYF. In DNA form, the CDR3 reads TGTGCTAGTGGTCCCTATCTGGGACGGGGCTACGAGCAGTACTTC.

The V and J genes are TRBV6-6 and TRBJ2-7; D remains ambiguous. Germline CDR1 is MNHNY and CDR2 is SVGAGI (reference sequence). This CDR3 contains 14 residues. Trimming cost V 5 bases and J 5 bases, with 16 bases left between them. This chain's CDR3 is CASSPLSDLDEQYF. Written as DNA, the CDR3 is TGTGCCAGCAGTCCTCTTTCGGACCTGGACGAGCAGTACTTC.

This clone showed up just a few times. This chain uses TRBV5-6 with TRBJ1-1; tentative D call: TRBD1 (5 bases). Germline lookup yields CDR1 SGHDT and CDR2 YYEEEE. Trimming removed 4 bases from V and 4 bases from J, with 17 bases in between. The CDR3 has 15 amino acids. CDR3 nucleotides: TGTGCCAGCAGCCCCCGCCGGGGGAGGAGCACTGAAGCTTTCTTT. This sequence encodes CASSPRRGRSTEAFF.

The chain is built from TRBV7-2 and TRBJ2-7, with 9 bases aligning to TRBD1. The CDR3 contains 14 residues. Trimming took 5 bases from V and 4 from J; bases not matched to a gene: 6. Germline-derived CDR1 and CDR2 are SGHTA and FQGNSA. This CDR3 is CASSPGTGLYEQYF. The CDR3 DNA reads TGTGCCAGCAGCCCTGGGACAGGGCTTTACGAGCAGTACTTC.